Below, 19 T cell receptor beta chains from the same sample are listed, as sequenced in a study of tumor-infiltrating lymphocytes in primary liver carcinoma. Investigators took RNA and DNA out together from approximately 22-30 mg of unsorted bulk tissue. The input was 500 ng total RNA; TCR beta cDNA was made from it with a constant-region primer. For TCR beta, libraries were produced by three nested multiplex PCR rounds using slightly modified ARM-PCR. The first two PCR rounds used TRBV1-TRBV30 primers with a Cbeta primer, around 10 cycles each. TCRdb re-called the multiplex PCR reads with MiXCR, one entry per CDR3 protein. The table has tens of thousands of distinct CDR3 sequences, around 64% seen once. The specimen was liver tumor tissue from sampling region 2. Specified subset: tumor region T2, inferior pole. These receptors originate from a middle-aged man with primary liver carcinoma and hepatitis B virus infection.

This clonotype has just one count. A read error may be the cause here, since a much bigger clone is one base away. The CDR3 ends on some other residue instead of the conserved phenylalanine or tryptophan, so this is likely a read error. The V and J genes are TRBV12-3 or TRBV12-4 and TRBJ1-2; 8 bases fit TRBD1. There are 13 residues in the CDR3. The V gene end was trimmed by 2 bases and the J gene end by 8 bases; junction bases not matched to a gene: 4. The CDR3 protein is CASSLRGTGGYTL. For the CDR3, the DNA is TGTGCCAGCAGTTTACGGGGGACAGGCGGCTACACCTTA.

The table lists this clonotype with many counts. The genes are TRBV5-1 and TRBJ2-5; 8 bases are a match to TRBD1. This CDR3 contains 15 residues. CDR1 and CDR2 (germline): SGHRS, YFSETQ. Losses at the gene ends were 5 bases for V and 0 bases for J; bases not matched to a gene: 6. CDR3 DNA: TGCGCCAGCAGTGGCAGGGGACAGGACCAAGAGACCCAGTACTTC. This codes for CASSGRGQDQETQYF.

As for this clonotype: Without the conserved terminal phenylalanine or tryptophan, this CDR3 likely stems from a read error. CDR3 nucleotide sequence: TGTGCCAGTATCCTAGGGACGGGGAATATGGTCACCGGGGAGCTGTTTTAT. Protein product: CASILGTGNMVTGELFY. The rearrangement uses TRBV6-5 and TRBJ2-2, with D possibly being TRBD1 or TRBD2 (5 bases each). The CDR3 contains 17 residues. Germline V CDR1 and CDR2: MNHEY, SVGAGI. V gave up 9 bases and J gave up 4 bases, with 24 bases separating them.

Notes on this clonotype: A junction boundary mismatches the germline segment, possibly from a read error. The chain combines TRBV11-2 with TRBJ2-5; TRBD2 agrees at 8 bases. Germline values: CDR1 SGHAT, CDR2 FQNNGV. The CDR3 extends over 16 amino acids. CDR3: CVSNQTPGGGKETLYF. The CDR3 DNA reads TGTGTCAGCAACCAAACTCCTGGCGGGGGGAAAGAAACCCTGTACTTC.

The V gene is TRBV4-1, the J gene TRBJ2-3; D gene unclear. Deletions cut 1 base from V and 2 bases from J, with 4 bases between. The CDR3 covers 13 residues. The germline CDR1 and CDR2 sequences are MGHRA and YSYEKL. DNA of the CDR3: TGCGCCAGCAGCCAAGTTTTCACAGATACGCAGTATTTT. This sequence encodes CASSQVFTDTQYF.

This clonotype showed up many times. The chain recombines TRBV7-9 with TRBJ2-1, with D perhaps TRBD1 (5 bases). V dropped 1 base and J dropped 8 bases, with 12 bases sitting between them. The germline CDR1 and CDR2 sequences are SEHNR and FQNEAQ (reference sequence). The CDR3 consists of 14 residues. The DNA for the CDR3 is TGTGCCAGCAGCTTAGGAAATACAGGCGATGAGCAGTTCTTC. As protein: CASSLGNTGDEQFF. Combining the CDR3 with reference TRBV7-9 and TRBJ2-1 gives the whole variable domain DTGVSQNPRHKITKRGQNVTFRCDPISEHNRLYWYRQTLGQGPEFLTYFQNEAQLEKSRLLSDRFSAERPKGSFSTLEIQRTEQGDSAMYLCASSLGNTGDEQFFGPGTRLTVL.

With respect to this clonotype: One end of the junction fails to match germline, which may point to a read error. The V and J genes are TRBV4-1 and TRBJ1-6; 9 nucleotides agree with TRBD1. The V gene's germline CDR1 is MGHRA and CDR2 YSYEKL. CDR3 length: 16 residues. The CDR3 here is CVSSHHLQGADSPIHF. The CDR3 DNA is TGCGTCAGCAGCCACCACCTACAGGGGGCGGACTCACCCATCCACTTT.

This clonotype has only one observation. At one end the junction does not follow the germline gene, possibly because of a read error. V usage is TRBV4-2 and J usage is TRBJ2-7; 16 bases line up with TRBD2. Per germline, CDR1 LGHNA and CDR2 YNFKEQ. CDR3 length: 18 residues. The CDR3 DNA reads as TGTGTCAGCAGTGGAAGACAGGGACTAGCGGGAGGGCCACACGAGCAGTACTTC. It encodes CVSSGRQGLAGGPHEQYF.

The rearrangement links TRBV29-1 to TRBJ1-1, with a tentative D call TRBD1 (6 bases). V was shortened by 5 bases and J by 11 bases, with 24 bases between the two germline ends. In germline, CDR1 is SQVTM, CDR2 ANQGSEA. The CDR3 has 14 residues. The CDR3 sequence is CSVLRTDSNTYAFF. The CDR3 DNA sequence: TGCAGCGTTCTTCGGACAGACAGCAACACTTATGCTTTCTTT.

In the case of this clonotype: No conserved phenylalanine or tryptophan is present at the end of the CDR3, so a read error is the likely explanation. DNA of the CDR3: TGTGCCAGCAGCAATACTTGGCGCGAGGGCTCCTACGAGCAGTACTAC. Amino acid sequence: CASSNTWREGSYEQYY. The rearrangement uses TRBV5-6 and TRBJ2-7, with D perhaps TRBD2 (5 bases). Germline V gives CDR1 SGHDT, CDR2 YYEEEE. This CDR3 region has 16 residues. Trimming shortened V by 4 bases and J by 0 bases, and 17 bases separated the two germline ends.

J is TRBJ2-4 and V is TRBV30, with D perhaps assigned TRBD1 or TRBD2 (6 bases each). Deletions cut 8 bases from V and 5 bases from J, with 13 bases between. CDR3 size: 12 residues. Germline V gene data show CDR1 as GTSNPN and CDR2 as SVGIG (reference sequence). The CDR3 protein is CAGGGRENIQYF. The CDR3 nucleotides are TGTGCCGGAGGGGGGCGGGAAAACATTCAGTACTTC. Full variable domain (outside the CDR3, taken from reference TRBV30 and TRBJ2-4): SQTIHQWPATLVQPVGSPLSLECTVEGTSNPNLYWYRQAAGRGLQLLFYSVGIGQISSEVPQNLSASRPQDRQFILSSKKLLLSDSGFYLCAGGGRENIQYFGAGTRLSVL.

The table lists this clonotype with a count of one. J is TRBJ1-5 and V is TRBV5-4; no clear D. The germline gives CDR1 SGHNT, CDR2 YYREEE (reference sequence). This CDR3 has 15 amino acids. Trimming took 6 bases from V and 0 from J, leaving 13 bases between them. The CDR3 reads CASNCDGNSNQPQHF. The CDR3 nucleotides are TGTGCCAGCAACTGCGACGGAAATAGCAATCAGCCCCAGCATTTT. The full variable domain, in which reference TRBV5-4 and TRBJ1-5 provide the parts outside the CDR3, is ETGVTQSPTHLIKTRGQQVTLRCSSQSGHNTVSWYQQALGQGPQFIFQYYREEENGRGNFPPRFSGLQFPNYSSELNVNALELDDSALYLCASNCDGNSNQPQHFGDGTRLSIL.

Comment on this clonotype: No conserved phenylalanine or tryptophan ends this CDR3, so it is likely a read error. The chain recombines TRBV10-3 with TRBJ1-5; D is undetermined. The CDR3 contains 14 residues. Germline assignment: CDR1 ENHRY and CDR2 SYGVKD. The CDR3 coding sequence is TGTGCCATCAGTAAGTATGAGGGCGATCAGTCCCAGCATATT. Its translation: CAISKYEGDQSQHI.

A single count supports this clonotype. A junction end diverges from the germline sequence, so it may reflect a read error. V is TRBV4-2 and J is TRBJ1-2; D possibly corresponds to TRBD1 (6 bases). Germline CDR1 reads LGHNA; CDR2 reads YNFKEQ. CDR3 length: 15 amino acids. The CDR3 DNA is TGTGCCAGCAGCCAGGGTATGGGCAGGGGTGGTGGCTACATCTTC. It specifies CASSQGMGRGGGYIF.

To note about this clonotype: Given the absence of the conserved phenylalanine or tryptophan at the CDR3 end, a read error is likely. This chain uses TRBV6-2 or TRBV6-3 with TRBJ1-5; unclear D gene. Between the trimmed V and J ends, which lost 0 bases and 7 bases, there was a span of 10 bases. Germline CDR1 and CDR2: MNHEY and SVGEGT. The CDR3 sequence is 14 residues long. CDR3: CASSYSVRRQPQHL. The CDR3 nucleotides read TGTGCCAGCAGTTACTCGGTAAGACGACAGCCCCAGCATTTG.

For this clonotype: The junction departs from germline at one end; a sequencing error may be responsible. The CDR3 here is CASRQDWTTGGEQFF. The CDR3 DNA reads as TGTGCGAGCAGGCAAGATTGGACTACCGGCGGTGAGCAGTTCTTC. This chain connects TRBV4-2 to TRBJ2-1; D may be TRBD2 (6 bases). The CDR3 has 15 residues. Germline loops: CDR1 LGHNA, CDR2 YNFKEQ.

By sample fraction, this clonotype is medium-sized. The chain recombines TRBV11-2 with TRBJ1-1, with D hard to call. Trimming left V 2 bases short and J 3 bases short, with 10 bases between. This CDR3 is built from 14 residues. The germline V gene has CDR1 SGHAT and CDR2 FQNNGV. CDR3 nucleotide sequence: TGTGCCAGCAGCTTAACGGCCTTCGACACTGAAGCTTTCTTT. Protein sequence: CASSLTAFDTEAFF.

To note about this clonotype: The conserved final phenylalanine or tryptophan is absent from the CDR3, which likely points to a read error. In nucleotides, the CDR3 is TGTGCCAGCAGCTTAGATAGGTTAAATGAGCAGTTCCTC. It specifies CASSLDRLNEQFL. The genes are TRBV11-2 and TRBJ2-1; no clear D. Trimming took off 0 bases at V and 7 bases at J, with 7 bases between the two ends. The CDR3 is 13 residues long. Germline V CDR1 and CDR2: SGHAT, FQNNGV.

The CDR3 region has the DNA TGTGCCAGCAGCTCAAGTGGGACCTCCGGGACAGGGGCAAAAGAGACCCAGTACTTC. This translates into CASSSSGTSGTGAKETQYF. The chain has TRBV21-1 and TRBJ2-5; the table names TRBD1, a call not compared with the DNA. TRBV21-1 is tagged as a pseudogene. The CDR3 has 19 residues.